The 20 T cell receptor beta chains given below trace back to one sample, sequenced in a study of PD-L1 blockade in urothelial cancer (dated by TCRdb to 2016 to 2017). To prepare the library, the immunoSEQ multiplex PCR assay was applied. TCRdb mirrors the immuneACCESS table, restricted to in-frame sequences. Some clones are absent from its copies; in checked studies, under half trace to an unresolved V gene, and the reason for the others is unknown. The sample table holds tens of thousands of clones, of which roughly four fifths were seen once. Of the sample, 3.5% falls within the top ten clones. The sample here was PBMCs, taken around atezolizumab (anti-PD-L1) treatment. The receptor source for this set is a man in his 70s with urothelial cancer.

This chain connects TRBV4-1 to TRBJ1-1, with D unresolved. Germline V CDR1 and CDR2: MGHRA, YSYEKL. The CDR3 has 15 amino acids. V was cut by 0 bases and J by 4 bases, with 12 bases left in between. This CDR3 reads CASSQDPGLGTEAFF. CDR3 DNA: TGCGCCAGCAGCCAAGATCCAGGATTGGGCACTGAAGCTTTCTTT.

This clone was detected a few times. The J gene is TRBJ2-7, the V gene TRBV20-1; D might be TRBD1 (6 bases). Between the trimmed V and J ends, which lost 5 bases and 4 bases, there was a span of 9 bases. The CDR3 has 11 residues. In germline, CDR1 is DFQATT, CDR2 SNEGSKA (reference sequence). CDR3 sequence (DNA): TGCAGTGCTCGCGGACAGTACGAGCAGTACTTC. Amino acid sequence: CSARGQYEQYF.

The rearrangement joins TRBV4-1 to TRBJ2-5, with 14 nucleotides matching TRBD2. This CDR3 is 17 amino acids long. The J segment lost 4 bases and the V segment lost 4 bases, leaving 8 bases of the junction unmatched. CDR1 MGHRA and CDR2 YSYEKL come from the germline V gene. This CDR3 is CASSRGLAGEKRETQYF. CDR3 nucleotides: TGCGCCAGCAGCCGGGGACTAGCGGGAGAAAAAAGAGAGACCCAGTACTTC.

The rearrangement uses TRBV19 and TRBJ2-6; possible D gene TRBD2, 5 bases. Germline V gene data show CDR1 as LNHDA and CDR2 as SQIVND (reference sequence). V lost 5 bases and J lost 0, with 11 bases in between. The CDR3 spans 16 residues. In DNA form, the CDR3 reads TGTGCCAGTAGTCCCGGACTGGGCTCTGGGGCCAACGTCCTGACTTTC. This translates into CASSPGLGSGANVLTF.

The V gene is TRBV14, the J gene TRBJ2-1; the match to TRBD2 covers 8 bases. The V gene end was trimmed by 2 bases and the J gene end by 6 bases; junction bases not matched to a gene: 9. Germline V CDR1 and CDR2: SGHDN, FVKESK. The CDR3 is made up of 16 amino acids. In nucleotides, the CDR3 is TGTGCCAGCAGCCAACCCGGGACTAGGGGCCTCAATGAGCAGTTCTTC. Translated: CASSQPGTRGLNEQFF.

This clone was recorded a few times. The chain is built from TRBV18 and TRBJ2-1, with 9 positions matching TRBD2. After removal of 3 bases from V and 4 bases from J, the junction contained 4 bases not matched to a gene. The germline V gene has CDR1 KGHSH and CDR2 LQKENI. The CDR3 has 15 amino acids. In DNA, the CDR3 is TGTGCCAGCTCACCGCTAGCGGGGCGATACAATGAGCAGTTCTTC. Translation gives CASSPLAGRYNEQFF. The full variable domain, rest sourced from reference TRBV18 and TRBJ2-1, is NAGVMQNPRHLVRRRGQEARLRCSPMKGHSHVYWYRQLPEEGLKFMVYLQKENIIDESGMPKERFSAEFPKEGPSILRIQQVVRGDSAAYFCASSPLAGRYNEQFFGPGTRLTVL.

For the CDR3, the DNA is TGTGCCAGTAGTAAGAACAGGGCGGGAGAGACCCAGTACTTC. Translating gives CASSKNRAGETQYF. The V call is TRBV19, the J call TRBJ2-5; D might be TRBD1 (6 bases). CDR3 size: 14 residues. The germline CDR1 and CDR2 sequences are LNHDA and SQIVND (reference sequence). V lost 4 bases to trimming and J lost 4 bases, with 13 bases between them.

The V and J genes are TRBV19 and TRBJ2-2; 10 positions match TRBD1. The CDR3 loop spans 15 amino acids. V was pared by 8 bases and J by 6 bases, with 9 bases of the junction left unmatched. CDR1 and CDR2 from the germline V gene are LNHDA and SQIVND (reference sequence). Here the CDR3 reads CASGGQGLGAGELFF. For the CDR3, the DNA is TGTGCCAGTGGGGGACAGGGGTTAGGGGCCGGGGAGCTGTTTTTT.

This chain connects TRBV7-3 to TRBJ2-7, with TRBD2 matching 7 bases. V lost 1 base to trimming and J lost 2 bases; unmatched junction nucleotides: 5. CDR3 length: 15 residues. Germline V gives CDR1 SGHTA, CDR2 FQGTGA. The CDR3 sequence: CASSLMLAEAYEQYF. CDR3 nucleotide sequence: TGTGCCAGCAGCTTAATGCTAGCGGAGGCCTACGAGCAGTACTTC. The whole variable domain, remainder taken from reference TRBV7-3 and TRBJ2-7, is GAGVSQTPSNKVTEKGKYVELRCDPISGHTALYWYRQSLGQGPEFLIYFQGTGAADDSGLPNDRFFAVRPEGSVSTLKIQRTERGDSAVYLCASSLMLAEAYEQYFGPGTRLTVT.

The chain uses TRBV7-3 and TRBJ2-1, with D possibly being TRBD2 (5 bases). Between the trimmed V and J ends, which lost 4 bases and 7 bases, there was a span of 11 bases. Germline CDR1 and CDR2: SGHTA and FQGTGA. This CDR3 is 13 amino acids long. The CDR3 coding sequence is TGTGCCAGCAGCTCCCAACGGGATAATGAGCAGTTCTTC. Translated, it gives CASSSQRDNEQFF.

This clone has a handful of counts. V usage is TRBV6-1 and J usage is TRBJ1-2; the D gene is possibly TRBD1 (5 bases). The ends were cut back, 3 bases at V and 3 bases at J, with 8 bases in the middle. The CDR3 extends over 13 amino acids. Looked up from germline, CDR1 is MNHNS and CDR2 is SASEGT. CDR3 coding DNA: TGTGCCAGCAGTGATTCAGGGTACTATGGCTACACCTTC. This translates into CASSDSGYYGYTF.

The chain is built from TRBV9 and TRBJ2-1; the match to TRBD2 covers 9 bases. Trimming removed 0 bases from V and 15 bases from J; junction bases left unmatched: 10. There are 14 residues in the CDR3. Germline V gene data show CDR1 as SGDLS and CDR2 as YYNGEE. As DNA, the CDR3 is TGTGCCAGCAGCGTAGCGGCGGGGGGGCCTTTCGCGTTCTTC. The encoded protein is CASSVAAGGPFAFF.

The V call is TRBV5-8, the J call TRBJ1-5, with 7 bases that match TRBD1. The CDR3 has 15 amino acids. Germline loops: CDR1 SGHTS, CDR2 YDEGEE. Losses at the gene ends were 1 base for V and 7 bases for J; bases not matched to a gene: 8. CDR3 bases: TGTGCCAGCAGCTTGCATCAGGGGGGCAGGCAGCCCCAGCATTTT. Translating it yields CASSLHQGGRQPQHF.

This chain connects TRBV25-1 to TRBJ2-1, with D possibly being TRBD2 (5 bases). The germline CDR1 and CDR2 sequences are MGHDK and SYGVNS. This CDR3 has 16 amino acids. V was pared by 4 bases and J by 1 base, with 14 bases between. CDR3 nucleotides: TGTGCCAGCAGTGGATCTCTAGCTGATTCCTACAATGAGCAGTTCTTC. This sequence encodes CASSGSLADSYNEQFF.

The table lists this clone with a few counts. The V and J genes are TRBV27 and TRBJ1-6; TRBD1 agrees at 7 bases. Losses at the gene ends were 5 bases for V and 3 bases for J; bases not matched to a gene: 13. CDR1 is MNHEY, CDR2 SMNVEV, per germline (reference sequence). The CDR3 contains 18 residues. The CDR3 DNA sequence: TGTGCCAGCAGTCCCTATTCAATGGGGACAGACTATAATTCACCCCTCCACTTT. Translating it yields CASSPYSMGTDYNSPLHF.

The V gene is TRBV6-5, the J gene TRBJ2-1; 8 positions match TRBD2. From germline, CDR1 is MNHEY and CDR2 SVGAGI. The CDR3 contains 13 residues. Losses at the gene ends were 5 bases for V and 7 bases for J; bases not matched to a gene: 4. CDR3 loop: CASSGAGDNEQFF. The CDR3 DNA sequence: TGTGCCAGCAGTGGAGCGGGGGATAATGAGCAGTTCTTC.

The chain has TRBV27 and TRBJ2-2; 7 bases align to TRBD1. This CDR3 region has 15 residues. V was clipped by 7 bases and J by 1 base; unmatched bases: 6. Germline V lookup: CDR1 MNHEY, CDR2 SMNVEV (reference sequence). In DNA, the CDR3 is TGTGCCAGCACCGTCGGACAGGTGAACACCGGGGAGCTGTTTTTT. Protein product: CASTVGQVNTGELFF.

The chain couples TRBV5-1 to TRBJ2-1, with a tentative D call TRBD1 (6 bases). The CDR3 totals 14 residues. V was pared by 0 bases and J by 7 bases, with 11 bases between. Germline loops: CDR1 SGHRS, CDR2 YFSETQ. CDR3 DNA sequence: TGCGCCAGCAGCTTGGTGACAGGAGTGAATGAGCAGTTCTTC. This sequence encodes CASSLVTGVNEQFF.

The chain uses TRBV30 and TRBJ2-3; possibly TRBD1 for D (5 bases). This CDR3 is 14 amino acids long. In germline, CDR1 is GTSNPN, CDR2 SVGIG (reference sequence). Trimming removed 2 bases from V and 1 base from J, with 10 bases in between. CDR3 DNA: TGTGCCTGGAGTCAGGGTGGTGGCACAGATACGCAGTATTTT. Residues: CAWSQGGGTDTQYF.

This sequence joins TRBV11-3 and TRBJ2-1; 8 nucleotides align to TRBD1. CDR1 and CDR2 from the germline V gene are SGHNT and YENEEA. J lost 4 bases, V lost 2 bases, and 7 bases had no gene match. CDR3 length: 16 residues. CDR3 sequence: CASSLTTGQDYNEQFF. DNA for the CDR3: TGTGCCAGCAGCTTAACGACGGGACAGGATTACAATGAGCAGTTCTTC.